This T cell receptor (beta chain) comes out of a study of T cell repertoires in cytomegalovirus infection. Study-wide background: Matching HLA type, along with CMV infection, was indicated by public TCR beta signatures. Points from the study as a whole: There were carriers of CMV plus the relevant HLA, and cumulative public TCR beta family frequency identified them. HLA-C-restricted TCR beta clonotypes specific for CMV led the ex vivo response.

Ten or more counts support this clonotype. The antigen is not known. Using its own MiXCR run on the reads, TCRdb lists one record per CDR3 protein. The sample includes roughly 280,000 distinct CDR3 sequences, approximately 8.3% of them seen just once. CDR3 length equals 16 residues. The V gene lost 1 base and the J gene lost 2 bases, with 15 bases spanning the gap. The V and J genes are TRBV12-3 or TRBV12-4 and TRBJ2-7; D possibly matches TRBD1 or TRBD2 (5 bases each). The sample consisted of PBMCs. The receptor was derived from a human donor in good health (CMV status not recorded). Some clones in this sample may be carry-over from other donors' samples. CDR3 sequence: CASSLDGRGITYEQYF. The CDR3 coding sequence is TGTGCCAGCAGTTTAGATGGACGGGGCATAACCTACGAGCAGTACTTC.